Listed below are T cell receptor beta chains from one sample, sequenced in a study of response to subunit inactivated influenza vaccine. TCRdb called the RT-PCR reads again in MiXCR, with one record for every CDR3 protein. Of 400,000 to 650,000 distinct CDR3 sequences detected, about 7.2% appear once; the ten largest clones hold around 14%. Specimen: PBMCs from blood, collected approximately 25 months after vaccination. Source of these receptors: a man in his fifties or sixties who received an inactivated influenza vaccine. Both conserved end residues are part of each CDR3. The order of the fields is clone size, D gene, CDR3 length, J gene, V gene, CDR3 DNA, CDR3 protein. D genes are given only for firm matches. The listing skips clone size in some rows; elsewhere it reads once, few, many or a size class.

clone size: -; D gene: -; CDR3 length: 15; J gene: TRBJ2-3; V gene: TRBV7-6; CDR3 DNA: TGTGCCAGCAGCTATGGGGCGGGAAGCACAGATACGCAGTATTTT; CDR3 protein: CASSYGAGSTDTQYF
clone size: -; D gene: -; CDR3 length: 16; J gene: TRBJ2-3; V gene: TRBV5-1; CDR3 DNA: TGCGCCAGCAGCTCCGTGGACACAACTAGCACAGATACGCAGTATTTT; CDR3 protein: CASSSVDTTSTDTQYF
clone size: many; D gene: TRBD2; CDR3 length: 16; J gene: TRBJ2-1; V gene: TRBV24-1; CDR3 DNA: TGTGCCACCAGTGATCCTAGCGGGAGGGGCTACAATGAGCAGTTCTTC; CDR3 protein: CATSDPSGRGYNEQFF
clone size: many; D gene: -; CDR3 length: 16; J gene: TRBJ1-5; V gene: TRBV6-1; CDR3 DNA: TGTGCCAGCAGTGAAGGCGGGCTGGGTGTAGGTCAGCCCCAGCATTTT; CDR3 protein: CASSEGGLGVGQPQHF
clone size: few; D gene: -; CDR3 length: 15; J gene: TRBJ2-1; V gene: TRBV3-1; CDR3 DNA: TGTGCCAGCAGCCAAGCACGTTTACTTCACAATGAGCAGTTCTTC; CDR3 protein: CASSQARLLHNEQFF
clone size: many; D gene: -; CDR3 length: 16; J gene: TRBJ2-3; V gene: TRBV14; CDR3 DNA: TGTGCCAGCAGATTTCCCGACGGGGACAGCACAGATACGCAGTATTTT; CDR3 protein: CASRFPDGDSTDTQYF
clone size: few; D gene: -; CDR3 length: 15; J gene: TRBJ2-3; V gene: TRBV27; CDR3 DNA: TGTGCCAGCAGTTTAAGGGGACGGTCCACAGATACGCAGTATTTT; CDR3 protein: CASSLRGRSTDTQYF
clone size: -; D gene: TRBD1; CDR3 length: 16; J gene: TRBJ1-5; V gene: TRBV28; CDR3 DNA: TGTGCCAGCAGTGGGACAGGGGCCCCCCAAGGGCAGCCCCAGCATTTT; CDR3 protein: CASSGTGAPQGQPQHF
clone size: -; D gene: TRBD2; CDR3 length: 13; J gene: TRBJ2-3; V gene: TRBV6-6; CDR3 DNA: TGTGCCAGCAGAAGCGGGAGCCTAGATACGCAGTATTTT; CDR3 protein: CASRSGSLDTQYF
clone size: -; D gene: -; CDR3 length: 16; J gene: TRBJ2-7; V gene: TRBV5-1; CDR3 DNA: TGCGCCAGCAGCTCAGAACCGGGACGGATCGAATACGAGCAGTACTTC; CDR3 protein: CASSSEPGRIEYEQYF
clone size: few; D gene: TRBD1; CDR3 length: 13; J gene: TRBJ2-3; V gene: TRBV23-1; CDR3 DNA: TGCGCCAGCAGTCAGACAGGGGCAGATACGCAGTATTTT; CDR3 protein: CASSQTGADTQYF
clone size: -; D gene: -; CDR3 length: 12; J gene: TRBJ2-3; V gene: TRBV29-1; CDR3 DNA: TGCAGCGTTGTTGTAGGAATAGATACGCAGTATTTT; CDR3 protein: CSVVVGIDTQYF
clone size: -; D gene: -; CDR3 length: 13; J gene: TRBJ2-7; V gene: TRBV6-2/TRBV6-3; CDR3 DNA: TGTGCCAGCCGACAGGTGGTGGCCTACGAGCAGTACTTC; CDR3 protein: CASRQVVAYEQYF
clone size: many; D gene: -; CDR3 length: 13; J gene: TRBJ2-1; V gene: TRBV24-1; CDR3 DNA: TGTGCCACCAGCGGGGGTATTTACAATGAGCAGTTCTTC; CDR3 protein: CATSGGIYNEQFF
clone size: many; D gene: -; CDR3 length: 17; J gene: TRBJ2-4; V gene: TRBV6-1; CDR3 DNA: TGTGCCAGCAGAGACAGGTCAAGGGGTTTAGCCAAAAACATTCAGTACTTC; CDR3 protein: CASRDRSRGLAKNIQYF
clone size: -; D gene: -; CDR3 length: 12; J gene: TRBJ1-2; V gene: TRBV28; CDR3 DNA: TGTGCCAGCAGTTTAGTGTACTATGGCTACACCTTC; CDR3 protein: CASSLVYYGYTF
clone size: few; D gene: TRBD2; CDR3 length: 15; J gene: TRBJ2-5; V gene: TRBV5-5; CDR3 DNA: TGTGCCAGCAGCTTGGATCCGGGGGGACAAGAGACCCAGTACTTC; CDR3 protein: CASSLDPGGQETQYF
clone size: few; D gene: TRBD1; CDR3 length: 15; J gene: TRBJ2-3; V gene: TRBV20-1; CDR3 DNA: TGCAGTGCTGGAGAGACAGGGATGCGCACAGATACGCAGTATTTT; CDR3 protein: CSAGETGMRTDTQYF
clone size: few; D gene: -; CDR3 length: 15; J gene: TRBJ2-1; V gene: TRBV10-3; CDR3 DNA: TGTGCCATCAGTGAGTCGAGGGCTTCCTACAATGAGCAGTTCTTC; CDR3 protein: CAISESRASYNEQFF
clone size: -; D gene: -; CDR3 length: 14; J gene: TRBJ1-1; V gene: TRBV27; CDR3 DNA: TGTGCCAGCAGTTTCCACGGATTGAACACTGAAGCTTTCTTT; CDR3 protein: CASSFHGLNTEAFF
clone size: -; D gene: TRBD2; CDR3 length: 13; J gene: TRBJ2-1; V gene: TRBV7-8; CDR3 DNA: TGTGCCAGCAGCTCCCGGACTAGCAGTGAGCAGTTCTTC; CDR3 protein: CASSSRTSSEQFF
clone size: -; D gene: TRBD1; CDR3 length: 15; J gene: TRBJ2-5; V gene: TRBV12-3/TRBV12-4; CDR3 DNA: TGTGCCAGCAAACCTGGGGACAGGGGCAAAGAGACCCAGTACTTC; CDR3 protein: CASKPGDRGKETQYF
clone size: -; D gene: -; CDR3 length: 13; J gene: TRBJ2-3; V gene: TRBV5-4; CDR3 DNA: TGTGCCAGCAGCTTTGGGGGGGCGAATACGCAGTATTTT; CDR3 protein: CASSFGGANTQYF
clone size: few; D gene: -; CDR3 length: 13; J gene: TRBJ1-2; V gene: TRBV10-3; CDR3 DNA: TGTGCCATCACTGACGTCGGAAACGATGGCTACACCTTC; CDR3 protein: CAITDVGNDGYTF
clone size: many; D gene: TRBD2; CDR3 length: 15; J gene: TRBJ2-5; V gene: TRBV24-1; CDR3 DNA: TGTGCCACCAGTAAGAGGGAGGGCCCTCAAGAGACCCAGTACTTC; CDR3 protein: CATSKREGPQETQYF
clone size: many; D gene: TRBD1; CDR3 length: 17; J gene: TRBJ1-4; V gene: TRBV7-6; CDR3 DNA: TGTGCCAGCAGCTTAGTACCCCCCGGGACAGGGGGCGAAAAACTGTTTTTT; CDR3 protein: CASSLVPPGTGGEKLFF
clone size: -; D gene: -; CDR3 length: 13; J gene: TRBJ2-2; V gene: TRBV20-1; CDR3 DNA: TGCAGTGCTACTCTCCCGAACACCGGGGAGCTGTTTTTT; CDR3 protein: CSATLPNTGELFF
clone size: many; D gene: -; CDR3 length: 15; J gene: TRBJ1-2; V gene: TRBV4-1; CDR3 DNA: TGCGCCAGCAGCCTACGCGCTGGGAGTGCAGCGGGGCACACCTTC; CDR3 protein: CASSLRAGSAAGHTF
clone size: few; D gene: -; CDR3 length: 13; J gene: TRBJ2-5; V gene: TRBV5-1; CDR3 DNA: TGCGCCAGCACCGGAGAGGCGGGGGAGACCCAGTACTTC; CDR3 protein: CASTGEAGETQYF
clone size: many; D gene: -; CDR3 length: 13; J gene: TRBJ2-1; V gene: TRBV2; CDR3 DNA: TGTGCCAGCAGTGAAAGGGGATCCCCTGAGCAGTTCTTC; CDR3 protein: CASSERGSPEQFF
clone size: many; D gene: -; CDR3 length: 13; J gene: TRBJ1-5; V gene: TRBV20-1; CDR3 DNA: TGCAGTGCTGCGGAACGGGGCAATCAGCCCCAGCATTTT; CDR3 protein: CSAAERGNQPQHF
clone size: -; D gene: TRBD1; CDR3 length: 14; J gene: TRBJ2-1; V gene: TRBV28; CDR3 DNA: TGTGCCAGCAGTTTAAGACAGGGTCCCAATGAGCAGTTCTTC; CDR3 protein: CASSLRQGPNEQFF
clone size: -; D gene: -; CDR3 length: 15; J gene: TRBJ2-5; V gene: TRBV7-3; CDR3 DNA: TGTGCCAGCAGCCCCCATGGGACGATCCAAGAGACCCAGTACTTC; CDR3 protein: CASSPHGTIQETQYF
clone size: many; D gene: -; CDR3 length: 14; J gene: TRBJ2-2; V gene: TRBV5-1; CDR3 DNA: TGCGCCAGCAGCTTGCCCAAGAACACCGGGGAGCTGTTTTTT; CDR3 protein: CASSLPKNTGELFF
clone size: many; D gene: -; CDR3 length: 12; J gene: TRBJ1-4; V gene: TRBV12-3/TRBV12-4; CDR3 DNA: TGTGCCAGCAGTTTCACCCGCGAAAAACTGTTTTTT; CDR3 protein: CASSFTREKLFF
clone size: -; D gene: -; CDR3 length: 14; J gene: TRBJ2-5; V gene: TRBV5-1; CDR3 DNA: TGCGCCAGCACCACCTCCGGGAGAGGGGAGACCCAGTACTTC; CDR3 protein: CASTTSGRGETQYF
clone size: -; D gene: -; CDR3 length: 15; J gene: TRBJ2-7; V gene: TRBV4-1; CDR3 DNA: TGCGCCAGCAGCCTTGGATCAGATAGCTCCTACGAGCAGTACTTC; CDR3 protein: CASSLGSDSSYEQYF
clone size: few; D gene: -; CDR3 length: 13; J gene: TRBJ1-5; V gene: TRBV29-1; CDR3 DNA: TGCAGCGTGAGGGGGGGGGCAGGGCAGCCCCAGCATTTT; CDR3 protein: CSVRGGAGQPQHF
clone size: few; D gene: TRBD2; CDR3 length: 19; J gene: TRBJ2-1; V gene: TRBV4-2; CDR3 DNA: TGTGCCAGCAGCCCGCGTGGACTAGCGGGAGTCATCCGCTACAATGAGCAGTTCTTC; CDR3 protein: CASSPRGLAGVIRYNEQFF
clone size: many; D gene: -; CDR3 length: 14; J gene: TRBJ1-4; V gene: TRBV2; CDR3 DNA: TGTGCCAGCAGAGACAGCGTTACTAATGAAAAACTGTTTTTT; CDR3 protein: CASRDSVTNEKLFF
clone size: many; D gene: -; CDR3 length: 16; J gene: TRBJ2-3; V gene: TRBV7-3; CDR3 DNA: TGTGCCAGCAGCTTGGACAGCTATAAACGCACAGATACGCAGTATTTT; CDR3 protein: CASSLDSYKRTDTQYF
clone size: few; D gene: -; CDR3 length: 13; J gene: TRBJ1-1; V gene: TRBV24-1; CDR3 DNA: TGTGCCACCAGTGATTTTTCAAACACTGAAGCTTTCTTT; CDR3 protein: CATSDFSNTEAFF
clone size: few; D gene: -; CDR3 length: 13; J gene: TRBJ1-2; V gene: TRBV7-2; CDR3 DNA: TGTGCCAGCAACTCATTTGGGGGTTGGGGCTACACCTTC; CDR3 protein: CASNSFGGWGYTF
clone size: few; D gene: -; CDR3 length: 14; J gene: TRBJ2-5; V gene: TRBV28; CDR3 DNA: TGTGCCAGCAGTGTCGACTGGGCAACAAAGACCCAGTACTTC; CDR3 protein: CASSVDWATKTQYF
clone size: many; D gene: -; CDR3 length: 13; J gene: TRBJ2-7; V gene: TRBV20-1; CDR3 DNA: TGCAGTGCTAGGGACAATAACTACTACGAGCAGTACTTC; CDR3 protein: CSARDNNYYEQYF